This T cell receptor beta chain was obtained from a study of breast tumors, draining lymph nodes, adjacent tissues. This CDR3 is built from 13 residues. In germline, CDR1 is SNHLY, CDR2 FYNNEI. V shed 2 bases and J shed 1 base, with 5 bases lying between them. TCRdb redid the calling of the multiplex PCR reads with MiXCR, one entry per CDR3 protein. Of over 60,000 distinct CDR3 sequences listed, around 52% are singletons. Study-wide points: That most tumor T cells come from lymph nodes remained unproven. Tumor and nontumor repertoires were significantly more similar in luminal-like than in basal-like breast cancer. The data were judged consistent with most tumor T cells coming from lymph node and expanding in tumor. Tumors had less TCR diversity than lymph nodes, more than nontumor tissue.

This clonotype was detected many times. Its antigen is not identified. Material: breast tumor tissue. The TCR originated in a female donor with breast cancer. Some clones in this sample may be carry-over from other donors' samples. V usage is TRBV2 and J usage is TRBJ1-1, with unresolved D. CDR3 loop: CASSEIENTEAFF. In nucleotides, the CDR3 is TGTGCCAGCAGTGAAATCGAGAACACTGAAGCTTTCTTT.